The T cell receptor beta chain under discussion was sequenced for a study of CD8 T cells in ankylosing spondylitis. TCRdb fed the 5' RACE reads into MiXCR, producing one record per CDR3 protein. The table records around 450,000 distinct CDR3 sequences, 26% of them present only once. Study outcomes and limitations: A TCR beta motif of eight highly homologous variants appeared characteristic of ankylosing spondylitis blood.

Trimming took 5 bases from V and 2 from J; bases not matched to a gene: 6. The CDR3 sequence is 14 residues long. CDR1 is SGHVS and CDR2 is FNYEAQ in the germline V gene. This clonotype showed up many times. Its antigen is currently unknown. The source material was blood, either unsorted or a sorted T cell fraction (not recorded which). This chain joins TRBV7-6 and TRBJ2-7; TRBD1 agrees at 7 bases. The receptor was isolated from a male donor with ankylosing spondylitis. CDR3 sequence reads: CASSQGTATYEQYF. The CDR3 nucleotides read TGTGCCAGCAGCCAAGGGACAGCTACCTACGAGCAGTACTTC.